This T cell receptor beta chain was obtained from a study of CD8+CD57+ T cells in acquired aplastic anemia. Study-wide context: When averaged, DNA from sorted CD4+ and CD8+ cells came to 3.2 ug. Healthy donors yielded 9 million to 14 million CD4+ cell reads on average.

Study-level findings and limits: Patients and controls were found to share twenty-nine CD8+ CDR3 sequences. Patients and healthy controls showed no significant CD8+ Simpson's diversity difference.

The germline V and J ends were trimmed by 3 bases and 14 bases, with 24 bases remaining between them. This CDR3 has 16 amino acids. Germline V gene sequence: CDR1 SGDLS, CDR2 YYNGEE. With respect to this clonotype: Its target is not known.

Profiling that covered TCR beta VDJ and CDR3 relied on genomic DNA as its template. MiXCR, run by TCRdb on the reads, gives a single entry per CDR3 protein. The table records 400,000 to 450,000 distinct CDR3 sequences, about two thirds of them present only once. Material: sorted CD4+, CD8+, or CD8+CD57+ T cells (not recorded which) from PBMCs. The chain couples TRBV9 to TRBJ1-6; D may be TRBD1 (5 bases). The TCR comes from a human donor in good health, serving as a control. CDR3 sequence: CASSEKPGTLTGALHF. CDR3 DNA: TGTGCCAGCAGCGAAAAACCCGGGACCCTGACCGGGGCCCTCCACTTT.